This T cell receptor beta chain was recorded in a study of response to subunit inactivated influenza vaccine. Broader study findings: Authors suggested few new T cells are recruited by each seasonal influenza vaccination.

As regards this clonotype: Its antigen is unidentified.

Via MiXCR, TCRdb re-called the RT-PCR reads, giving one row per CDR3 protein. The top ten hold approximately 11% of the sample, which has 750,000 to 850,000 distinct CDR3 sequences, approximately 17% seen once. The starting material was PBMCs from blood, obtained about 5 days after vaccination. The sequence was collected from a man aged 50 or older who received an inactivated influenza vaccine.

CDR3 DNA sequence: TGTGCCAGCAGCTTAACGGTCTCGAACACTGAAGCTTTCTTT. As protein: CASSLTVSNTEAFF. V usage is TRBV7-2 and J usage is TRBJ1-1; D unclear. The V end lost 2 bases, the J end lost 1 base, and 8 bases lay between the germline ends. Germline CDR1 reads SGHTA; CDR2 reads FQGNSA. The CDR3 is made up of 14 amino acids. The entire variable domain, with the rest obtained from reference TRBV7-2 and TRBJ1-1, is as follows: GAGVSQSPSNKVTEKGKDVELRCDPISGHTALYWYRQSLGQGLEFLIYFQGNSAPDKSGLPSDRFSAERTGGSVSTLTIQRTQQEDSAVYLCASSLTVSNTEAFFGQGTRLTVV.